Shown below are 26 T cell receptor beta chains from a single sample sequenced in a study of persistence of HIV-infected CD4 T cells. Antigen specificity for these receptors is unknown. Sequencing used immunoSEQ version 4 in survey mode. The assay was immunoSEQ multiplex PCR, and TCRdb's table has in-frame clones only and misses some. This sample carries approximately 35,000 clones, approximately 80% of them seen once, and the ten largest clones take over 0.7%. Stimulation used about 9.5 ug/mL lysate from CMV-infected fibroblasts. Sorted nonresponding memory CD4+ T cells were CD40L-negative, CD69-negative, CD45RO-high. The sequencing used CD4+ T cells sorted from PBMCs after approximately 20-hour stimulation, collected from a patient who received antiretroviral therapy. These receptors were collected from an adult man with HIV who was CMV-seropositive.

The gene calls are TRBV7-2 and TRBJ2-7; no reliable D call. This CDR3 has 14 amino acids. V lost 5 bases, J lost 8 bases, and 19 bases lay in between. Germline V lookup: CDR1 SGHTA, CDR2 FQGNSA. The CDR3 DNA reads as TGTGCCAGCAGCGGACCCGGGCCAGCCCCGCAGCAGTACTTC. Its protein is CASSGPGPAPQQYF. Filled out from reference TRBV7-2 and TRBJ2-7, the complete variable domain reads GAGVSQSPSNKVTEKGKDVELRCDPISGHTALYWYRQSLGQGLEFLIYFQGNSAPDKSGLPSDRFSAERTGGSVSTLTIQRTQQEDSAVYLCASSGPGPAPQQYFGPGTRLTVT.

V usage is TRBV5-1 and J usage is TRBJ2-1; maybe TRBD2 (6 bases). The CDR3 runs to 15 residues. V shed 4 bases and J shed 0 bases, with 11 bases lying between them. CDR1 is SGHRS and CDR2 is YFSETQ in the germline V gene. The CDR3 loop is CASSRELSSYNEQFF. The DNA for the CDR3 is TGCGCCAGCAGCCGGGAGTTATCCTCCTACAATGAGCAGTTCTTC.

The chain couples TRBV7-2 to TRBJ1-2; a possible D gene is TRBD1 (5 bases). This CDR3 is built from 15 residues. Trimming took 5 bases from V and 6 from J, leaving 19 bases between them. CDR1 and CDR2 (germline): SGHTA, FQGNSA. CDR3 coding DNA: TGTGCCAGCAGCGAACGAAGGGGAGGGGTGGATGGCTACACCTTC. Encoded protein: CASSERRGGVDGYTF.

V gene TRBV12-5 combines with J gene TRBJ2-4; TRBD1 matches 9 bases. Germline V gene data show CDR1 as LGHNT and CDR2 as FRNRAP. Trimming cost V 1 base and J 4 bases; bases outside gene matches: 2. CDR3 length: 15 residues. The CDR3 here is CASGLGGQGKNIQYF. CDR3 bases: TGTGCTAGTGGTTTGGGGGGACAGGGTAAAAACATTCAGTACTTC.

This clone was picked up one time. The chain couples TRBV7-2 to TRBJ2-7, with TRBD1 identical over 8 bases. V lost 1 base to trimming and J lost 2 bases; unmatched junction nucleotides: 10. The V gene's germline CDR1 is SGHTA and CDR2 FQGNSA. This CDR3 contains 17 residues. DNA of the CDR3: TGTGCCAGCAGCTTAGTGGGCGGGGACAGGACAACCTACGAGCAGTACTTC. This gives the protein CASSLVGGDRTTYEQYF.

About this clone: A read error may account for a junction end that differs from germline. This sequence joins TRBV15 and TRBJ1-4, with a tentative D call TRBD1 (6 bases). Germline CDR1 is LNHNV and CDR2 is YYDKDF (reference sequence). The CDR3 is made up of 14 amino acids. CDR3: CATRRGGAREKLFF. CDR3 in DNA: TGTGCCACCAGGAGAGGGGGGGCCAGGGAAAAACTGTTTTTT.

The genes are TRBV11-3 and TRBJ2-3; D is undetermined. The CDR3 extends over 16 amino acids. With 1 base removed from V and 4 bases from J, the gap between germline ends came to 15 bases. In germline, CDR1 is SGHNT, CDR2 YENEEA. CDR3 DNA: TGTGCCAGCAGCTTAGGCACAGTCTCGGCGGCAGATACGCAGTATTTT. This sequence encodes CASSLGTVSAADTQYF.

The chain combines TRBV7-8 with TRBJ2-3; 7 bases match TRBD2. The CDR3 consists of 17 residues. Germline V gene lookup returns CDR1 SGHVS and CDR2 FQNEAQ. J gave up 2 bases and V 5 bases, and 13 bases lay outside the gene matches. The CDR3: CASSPRGLAGNTDTQYF. CDR3 coding DNA: TGTGCCAGCAGCCCTAGGGGCTTAGCGGGCAACACAGATACGCAGTATTTT.

The chain is built from TRBV4-3 and TRBJ1-5; tentatively, D is TRBD1 (5 bases). CDR3 length: 15 residues. V was cut by 0 bases and J by 1 base, with 7 bases left in between. Germline CDR1 and CDR2: LGHNA and YSLEER. In nucleotides, the CDR3 is TGCGCCAGCAGCCAAGAGTGGGGCAGCAATCAGCCCCAGCATTTT. Protein sequence: CASSQEWGSNQPQHF.

Regarding this clone: Sequence at one end of the junction differs from germline and may be a read error. This chain uses TRBV2 with TRBJ2-7, with D perhaps TRBD2 (5 bases). The CDR3 length is 16 residues. CDR1 is SNHLY and CDR2 is FYNNEI in the germline V gene. In nucleotides, the CDR3 is TGTGCCAGCAAAGAGTTGAAGGTAGAGCGGTCCTACAAGCAGTACTTC. Amino acids: CASKELKVERSYKQYF.

J is TRBJ1-6 and V is TRBV5-8; D call uncertain. Per germline, CDR1 SGHTS and CDR2 YDEGEE. The CDR3 consists of 15 residues. V was cut by 6 bases and J by 7 bases, with 17 bases left in between. The CDR3 here is CASKPNGRLNSPLHF. DNA for the CDR3: TGTGCCAGCAAACCGAACGGCAGGCTAAATTCACCCCTCCACTTT. Full variable domain (rest looked up from reference TRBV5-8 and TRBJ1-6): EAGVTQSPTHLIKTRGQQATLRCSPISGHTSVYWYQQALGLGLQFLLWYDEGEERNRGNFPPRFSGRQFPNYSSELNVNALELEDSALYLCASKPNGRLNSPLHFGNGTRLTVT.

The rearrangement joins TRBV18 to TRBJ2-2, with D perhaps TRBD1 (6 bases). The CDR3 covers 13 residues. Germline CDR1 reads KGHSH; CDR2 reads LQKENI. The ends were cut back, 2 bases at V and 9 bases at J, with 10 bases in the middle. The CDR3 sequence: CASSPSGARELFF. Written as DNA, the CDR3 is TGTGCCAGCTCACCATCAGGGGCTAGGGAGCTGTTTTTT.

The V and J genes are TRBV7-6 and TRBJ2-5; 13 bases agree with TRBD2. Germline V gene lookup returns CDR1 SGHVS and CDR2 FNYEAQ. V gave up 0 bases and J gave up 3 bases; unmatched junction bases: 1. This CDR3 region has 16 residues. The CDR3 sequence is CASSLAGLAGKETQYF. Written as DNA, the CDR3 is TGTGCCAGCAGCTTAGCGGGACTAGCGGGGAAAGAGACCCAGTACTTC.

The chain couples TRBV6-2 or TRBV6-3 to TRBJ1-2; TRBD1 matches 7 bases. V dropped 5 bases and J dropped 4; count of bases not matched to a gene: 7. The length of the CDR3 is 14 residues. The germline V gene encodes CDR1 MNHEY and CDR2 SVGEGT. The chain's CDR3 is CASSPRTGVYGYTF. As DNA, the CDR3 is TGTGCCAGCAGTCCCCGGACAGGCGTCTATGGCTACACCTTC.

The chain links TRBV4-1 to TRBJ1-2; D possibly corresponds to TRBD1 (5 bases). From germline, CDR1 is MGHRA and CDR2 YSYEKL. The V and J ends lost 1 base and 4 bases respectively, with 10 bases between them. The CDR3 contains 14 residues. The DNA for the CDR3 is TGCGCCAGCAGCCAAGGGGGCCTCTTCTATGGCTACACCTTC. Translation: CASSQGGLFYGYTF.

A single count supports this clone. J is TRBJ2-7 and V is TRBV3-1 (or the pseudogene TRBV3-2); 7 positions match TRBD2. The length of the CDR3 is 15 residues. The germline V gene has CDR1 LGHDT and CDR2 YNNKEL (reference sequence). The junction had 9 bases not matched to a gene; V was cut back by 1 base and J by 6 bases. CDR3 protein: CASSQVGGLGSEQYF. The CDR3 DNA reads TGTGCCAGCAGCCAAGTCGGGGGGTTGGGGAGCGAGCAGTACTTC.

The rearrangement joins TRBV7-2 to TRBJ2-1; 7 nucleotides line up with TRBD2. The germline CDR1 and CDR2 sequences are SGHTA and FQGNSA. Trimming at V came to 1 base and at J to 4 bases, leaving 1 base not matched to a gene. The CDR3 is 14 amino acids. CDR3 residues: CASSLGGGYNEQFF. The CDR3 bases are TGTGCCAGCAGCTTAGGGGGGGGATACAATGAGCAGTTCTTC.

The V and J genes are TRBV5-1 and TRBJ2-7; 9 bases align to TRBD1. J was trimmed by 4 bases and V by 5 bases; bases with no gene match: 7. Germline loops: CDR1 SGHRS, CDR2 YFSETQ. The CDR3 runs 14 residues. The CDR3 reads CASRLGQGVYEQYF. In DNA form, the CDR3 reads TGCGCCAGCAGGCTGGGACAGGGAGTATACGAGCAGTACTTC.

V and J are TRBV5-1 and TRBJ1-5; maybe TRBD1 (5 bases). The CDR3 has 14 amino acids. Trimming cost V 3 bases and J 2 bases, with 9 bases left between them. Per the germline V gene, CDR1 is SGHRS and CDR2 is YFSETQ. For the CDR3, the DNA is TGCGCCAGCAGCTCTGAAGGGGGCAATCAGCCCCAGCATTTT. It yields the protein CASSSEGGNQPQHF.

The V gene is TRBV6-1, the J gene TRBJ1-6; the match to TRBD1 covers 8 bases. From germline, CDR1 is MNHNS and CDR2 SASEGT. Losses at the gene ends were 2 bases for V and 7 bases for J; bases not matched to a gene: 4. The CDR3 is 15 residues long. The CDR3 DNA follows: TGTGCCAGCAGTGAACTCGGACAGGGAAATTCACCCCTCCACTTT. It translates to CASSELGQGNSPLHF.

In the case of this clone: At one of its ends the junction is not consistent with the germline gene, which may arise from a read error. Other DNA sequences of this sample code for an identical CDR3. The rearrangement links TRBV19 to TRBJ2-5; no definite D call. CDR1 is LNHDA, CDR2 SQIVND, per germline (reference sequence). The CDR3 loop spans 15 amino acids. In DNA, the CDR3 is TGTGCCAGTAGTATATACTGGGCAGACCAGGAGACCCAGTACTTC. Its translation is CASSIYWADQETQYF.

The chain joins TRBV10-3 to TRBJ1-2; 7 positions match TRBD1. There are 15 residues in the CDR3. The J segment lost 4 bases and the V segment lost 7 bases, leaving 12 bases of the junction unmatched. Germline CDR1 reads ENHRY; CDR2 reads SYGVKD. CDR3: CAITEDLTGVYGYTF. CDR3 in DNA: TGTGCCATCACCGAGGATTTAACAGGGGTCTATGGCTACACCTTC.

This clone was recorded a few times. This CDR3 is also generated by other DNA sequences in the sample. J is TRBJ1-5 and V is TRBV12-3 or TRBV12-4; no clear D. The CDR3 runs 13 residues. V was shortened by 5 bases and J by 4 bases, with 9 bases between the two germline ends. The CDR3 loop is CASSLSGNQPQHF. CDR3 bases: TGTGCCAGCAGTCTCAGTGGGAATCAGCCCCAGCATTTT.

This clone appeared a few times. The rearrangement joins TRBV5-8 to TRBJ1-5, with unresolved D. The CDR3 runs 15 residues. The V end was cut by 2 bases, the J end by 2 bases, with 11 bases between. Per germline, CDR1 SGHTS and CDR2 YDEGEE. DNA for the CDR3: TGTGCCAGCAGCTTAGAGGGTGCGGGCAATCAGCCCCAGCATTTT. This codes for CASSLEGAGNQPQHF.

This clone was recorded only once. Sequence at one end of the junction differs from germline and may be a read error. CDR3 sequence: CASSPRQGNAEAFF. Written as DNA, the CDR3 is TGTGCCAGCAGCCCTCGACAGGGGAACGCTGAAGCTTTCTTT. The chain uses TRBV9 and TRBJ1-1; TRBD1 matches at 8 bases. Germline CDR1 is SGDLS and CDR2 is YYNGEE. This CDR3 spans 14 amino acids.

The rearrangement joins TRBV5-1 to TRBJ2-3; 11 bases are shared with TRBD2. Looked up from germline, CDR1 is SGHRS and CDR2 is YFSETQ. The CDR3 extends over 17 amino acids. V dropped 0 bases and J dropped 6; count of bases not matched to a gene: 9. CDR3 bases: TGCGCCAGCAGCTTGGCCCCCCTAGCGGGGGGAGGGGATACGCAGTATTTT. It translates to CASSLAPLAGGGDTQYF. Full variable domain (missing parts from reference TRBV5-1 and TRBJ2-3): KAGVTQTPRYLIKTRGQQVTLSCSPISGHRSVSWYQQTPGQGLQFLFEYFSETQRNKGNFPGRFSGRQFSNSRSEMNVSTLELGDSALYLCASSLAPLAGGGDTQYFGPGTRLTVL.